Presented here are 2 T cell receptor beta chains from one specimen sequenced in a study of shared clonotypes between healthy human individuals. TCRdb's copy holds only in-frame clones and misses some; the assay was immunoSEQ multiplex PCR. The sample has around 700,000 clones, around 72% seen once. The sequencing input was memory CD4+ T cells sorted from blood. The subset was: CD45RA-negative fraction. The receptors come from a woman under 40 in good health.

This chain links TRBV18 with TRBJ2-3; tentatively, D is TRBD2 (6 bases). Trimming shortened V by 2 bases and J by 0 bases, and 15 bases separated the two germline ends. Germline assignment: CDR1 KGHSH and CDR2 LQKENI. The CDR3 spans 17 residues. CDR3 region: CASSPVRDSPSTDTQYF. CDR3 sequence (DNA): TGTGCCAGCTCACCAGTCCGGGACTCACCTAGCACAGATACGCAGTATTTT.

V usage is TRBV19 and J usage is TRBJ1-1, with 9 bases aligning to TRBD1. The V gene end was trimmed by 0 bases and the J gene end by 8 bases; junction bases not matched to a gene: 1. Germline-derived CDR1 and CDR2 are LNHDA and SQIVND (reference sequence). The CDR3 sequence is 13 residues long. CDR3 nucleotide sequence: TGTGCCAGTAGTATAGAGGGGACAGGGGAAGCTTTCTTT. Its protein product is CASSIEGTGEAFF.